One TCR beta chain is described in this entry. One junction end disagrees with the germline gene, perhaps due to a read error. The assay was immunoSEQ multiplex PCR, and TCRdb's table has in-frame clones only and misses some. This sample has 550,000 to 600,000 clones, with roughly four fifths found just once. The sample is drawn from a study of shared clonotypes between healthy human individuals. From germline, CDR1 is MNHNS and CDR2 SASEGT. The CDR3 has 16 residues. The chain couples TRBV6-1 to TRBJ2-2; D might be TRBD1 (6 bases). The TCR was taken from a woman aged 40 to 55 in good health. Some clones in this sample may be carry-over from other donors' samples. The sample consisted of PBMCs. CDR3 residues: CAISEGYRESTGELFF. The DNA for the CDR3 is TGTGCCATCAGTGAAGGGTACAGGGAGTCTACCGGGGAGCTGTTTTTT.